This passage covers 29 T cell receptor beta chains from one sample sequenced in a study of T-cell memory formation after mild COVID-19. A single record per CDR3 protein comes from TCRdb applying MiXCR to the 5' RACE reads. The table shows about 150,000 distinct CDR3 sequences, with roughly a quarter occurring only once. Material: PBMCs or a T cell subset sorted from them (not recorded which). These receptors all come from an adult woman who had mild COVID-19 (a few samples of this study predate the infection). Cell type and time point are not known.

This clonotype occurred a few times. The V gene is TRBV2, the J gene TRBJ2-4; possibly TRBD2 for D (5 bases). V was clipped by 6 bases and J by 8 bases, with 11 bases between them. The CDR3 is made up of 12 amino acids. Germline assignment: CDR1 SNHLY and CDR2 FYNNEI. CDR3 nucleotide sequence: TGTGCCAGCAGCGGGGTGAGGGACATTCAGTACTTC. Translating gives CASSGVRDIQYF.

The rearrangement links TRBV9 to TRBJ2-1, with 9 bases that match TRBD1. The CDR3 runs to 19 residues. Germline lookup yields CDR1 SGDLS and CDR2 YYNGEE. The V and J ends lost 3 bases and 0 bases, in that order; junction bases with no gene match: 13. The CDR3 is CASSGTQGALPRSYNEQFF. DNA of the CDR3: TGTGCCAGCAGCGGAACACAGGGGGCCCTACCACGCTCCTACAATGAGCAGTTCTTC.

J is TRBJ2-1 and V is TRBV7-9, with 9 nucleotides matching TRBD2. The CDR3 has 19 residues. The trim removed 4 bases at V and 6 bases at J, leaving 19 bases unmatched. Germline-derived CDR1 and CDR2 are SEHNR and FQNEAQ (reference sequence). As DNA, the CDR3 is TGTGCCAGCAGCTCCACGGGGCTAGCGGGACCGGGATTTGGCAATGAGCAGTTCTTC. It encodes CASSSTGLAGPGFGNEQFF.

The CDR3 DNA is TGCAGTGCTAGTCTCACAGGGGGCCGCGGCTACACCTTC. As protein: CSASLTGGRGYTF. V is TRBV20-1 and J is TRBJ1-2; TRBD1 agrees at 9 bases. There are 13 residues in the CDR3. Germline values: CDR1 DFQATT, CDR2 SNEGSKA (reference sequence). Trimming removed 3 bases from V and 8 bases from J; junction bases left unmatched: 7.

This clonotype has only a few counts. The chain uses TRBV12-3 or TRBV12-4 and TRBJ1-1; the D gene is possibly TRBD1 (6 bases). This CDR3 is 11 amino acids long. Trimming shortened V by 10 bases and J by 11 bases, and 17 bases separated the two germline ends. The CDR3 loop reads CATSPQGSAFF. The CDR3 bases are TGTGCCACCTCGCCCCAGGGGAGTGCTTTCTTT.

The V and J genes are TRBV14 and TRBJ1-2; D remains unclear. The CDR3 loop spans 13 amino acids. V was pared by 1 base and J by 4 bases, with 7 bases between. Looked up from germline, CDR1 is SGHDN and CDR2 is FVKESK. CDR3 bases: TGTGCCAGCAGCCAAGGGATTTTCTATGGCTACACCTTC. This encodes CASSQGIFYGYTF.

This clonotype was seen many times. The chain couples TRBV15 to TRBJ2-6, with D unclear. V was clipped by 0 bases and J by 0 bases, with 3 bases between them. Germline V lookup: CDR1 LNHNV, CDR2 YYDKDF (reference sequence). The CDR3 has 15 residues. In DNA form, the CDR3 reads TGTGCCACCAGCAGAGACCACTCTGGGGCCAACGTCCTGACTTTC. Its translation is CATSRDHSGANVLTF.

This chain links TRBV6-1 with TRBJ2-1, with D uncertain. The CDR3 totals 13 residues. V lost 3 bases, J lost 3 bases, and 6 bases lay in between. The germline V gene has CDR1 MNHNS and CDR2 SASEGT. The CDR3 DNA sequence: TGTGCCAGCAGTGAGGGCGACTACAATGAGCAGTTCTTC. Its protein product is CASSEGDYNEQFF.

The V gene is TRBV7-9, the J gene TRBJ1-2; no clear D gene. The CDR3 loop spans 14 amino acids. V lost 0 bases and J 6 bases, leaving 11 bases between the germline ends. Germline V gene lookup returns CDR1 SEHNR and CDR2 FQNEAQ (reference sequence). The CDR3 DNA reads as TGTGCCAGCAGCTTAGCGTCGCACCTCCATGGCTACACCTTC. It specifies CASSLASHLHGYTF.

A few counts support this clonotype. The rearrangement joins TRBV25-1 to TRBJ2-7, with TRBD2 identical over 8 bases. The V gene end was trimmed by 6 bases and the J gene end by 6 bases; junction bases not matched to a gene: 1. The CDR3 extends over 11 amino acids. Germline V gene lookup returns CDR1 MGHDK and CDR2 SYGVNS. CDR3 in amino acids: CASRAGGEQYF. DNA of the CDR3: TGTGCCAGCAGGGCGGGGGGCGAGCAGTACTTC.

This rearrangement joins TRBV3-1 to TRBJ2-1; TRBD1 agrees at 10 bases. V shed 4 bases and J 8 bases; nucleotides not matched to a gene: 8. Germline CDR1 reads LGHDT; CDR2 reads YNNKEL (reference sequence). The CDR3 extends over 15 amino acids. The CDR3 loop is CASSLEGQGFYEQFF. The CDR3 nucleotides read TGTGCCAGCAGCCTCGAGGGACAGGGGTTTTATGAGCAGTTCTTC.

This clonotype showed up just once. This chain links TRBV15 with TRBJ2-1; D is unclear. Germline assignment: CDR1 LNHNV and CDR2 YYDKDF (reference sequence). CDR3 length: 12 amino acids. Trimming cost V 3 bases and J 4 bases, with 4 bases left between them. In nucleotides, the CDR3 is TGTGCCACCAGCAGTAGATACAATGAGCAGTTCTTC. It encodes CATSSRYNEQFF.

In nucleotides, the CDR3 is TGCAGTGCTAGCTGGGCCATCCGGGGCTATGGCTACACCTTC. Translated, it gives CSASWAIRGYGYTF. The rearrangement links TRBV20-1 to TRBJ1-2; D remains ambiguous. V was trimmed by 3 bases and J by 4 bases, leaving 15 bases between them. The CDR3 is 14 residues long. Germline-derived CDR1 and CDR2 are DFQATT and SNEGSKA (reference sequence).

The chain is built from TRBV9 and TRBJ1-2; possible D gene TRBD1, 6 bases. Germline CDR1 reads SGDLS; CDR2 reads YYNGEE. This CDR3 spans 15 amino acids. Trimming shortened V by 4 bases and J by 4 bases, and 17 bases separated the two germline ends. The CDR3 spells CASSPIGGGSYGYTF. CDR3 DNA: TGTGCCAGCAGCCCCATAGGAGGGGGTTCCTATGGCTACACCTTC.

The chain has TRBV5-1 and TRBJ1-1; 9 positions match TRBD1. Germline CDR1 and CDR2: SGHRS and YFSETQ. The length of the CDR3 is 16 residues. Losses at the gene ends were 4 bases for V and 3 bases for J; bases not matched to a gene: 10. The CDR3, as DNA: TGCGCCAGCAGCCCCCGACAGGGGGTGTGGCACACTGAAGCTTTCTTT. Its protein product is CASSPRQGVWHTEAFF.

This sequence joins TRBV7-9 and TRBJ1-2; 10 bases map to TRBD1. The germline CDR1 and CDR2 sequences are SEHNR and FQNEAQ (reference sequence). CDR3 size: 14 residues. J gave up 4 bases and V 5 bases, and 4 bases lay outside the gene matches. CDR3 sequence: CASSLGQGGYGYTF. DNA for the CDR3: TGTGCCAGCAGCCTCGGACAGGGGGGCTATGGCTACACCTTC.

The chain links TRBV29-1 to TRBJ2-1, with 12 positions matching TRBD2. Germline CDR1 SQVTM, CDR2 ANQGSEA. J gave up 9 bases and V 0 bases, and 12 bases lay outside the gene matches. This CDR3 has 17 amino acids. The chain's CDR3 is CSVEEGLAGGGSGEQFF. For the CDR3, the DNA is TGCAGCGTTGAAGAAGGTCTAGCGGGAGGGGGGTCCGGTGAGCAGTTCTTC.

With regard to this clonotype: The junction departs from the called germline gene at one end, perhaps through a read error. The CDR3 loop is CARSLGGYYTF. As DNA, the CDR3 is TGTGCCAGAAGCTTAGGTGGCTACTACACCTTC. The chain carries TRBV7-9 and TRBJ1-2; D not certain. CDR3 size: 11 residues. Germline values: CDR1 SEHNR, CDR2 FQNEAQ (reference sequence).

This clonotype was counted between two and nine times. The chain employs TRBV24-1 and TRBJ2-3, with 7 bases that match TRBD1. Germline V gene data show CDR1 as KGHDR and CDR2 as SFDVKD. J lost 0 bases, V lost 7 bases, and 15 bases had no gene match. This CDR3 spans 18 amino acids. The DNA of the CDR3 is TGTGCCACCAGCGAACCCAGGGGGTTGGAACCGAGCACAGATACGCAGTATTTT. Its protein product is CATSEPRGLEPSTDTQYF.

The genes are TRBV6-2 or TRBV6-3 and TRBJ1-1; D ambiguous. V gave up 7 bases and J gave up 1 base, with 16 bases separating them. The CDR3 totals 15 residues. Germline CDR1 MNHEY, CDR2 SVGEGT. This chain's CDR3 is CASNPLRDWNTEAFF. In nucleotides, the CDR3 is TGTGCCAGCAACCCATTAAGGGATTGGAACACTGAAGCTTTCTTT.

This clonotype turned up a few times. The chain combines TRBV7-9 with TRBJ2-2; no firm D call. The CDR3 has 13 residues. Trimming removed 2 bases from V and 3 bases from J, with 4 bases in between. Looked up from germline, CDR1 is SEHNR and CDR2 is FQNEAQ (reference sequence). CDR3 in amino acids: CASSLTDTGELFF. In nucleotides, the CDR3 is TGTGCCAGCAGCTTAACAGACACCGGGGAGCTGTTTTTT.

This rearrangement joins TRBV2 to TRBJ1-2; D unclear. Germline V gene sequence: CDR1 SNHLY, CDR2 FYNNEI. CDR3 size: 10 residues. V lost 7 bases and J 6 bases, leaving 6 bases between the germline ends. As DNA, the CDR3 is TGTGCCAGCAACTTAAATGGCTACACCTTC. As protein: CASNLNGYTF. Based on the CDR3 plus reference TRBV2 and TRBJ1-2, the full variable domain is EPEVTQTPSHQVTQMGQEVILRCVPISNHLYFYWYRQILGQKVEFLVSFYNNEISEKSEIFDDQFSVERPDGSNFTLKIRSTKLEDSAMYFCASNLNGYTFGSGTRLTVV.

By share, this clonotype ranks as medium-sized. This chain uses TRBV27 with TRBJ1-1; weak D call: TRBD1 (5 bases). Germline V gene lookup returns CDR1 MNHEY and CDR2 SMNVEV (reference sequence). V lost 5 bases, J lost 5 bases, and 18 bases lay in between. This CDR3 is 15 amino acids long. DNA for the CDR3: TGTGCCAGCAGTCTCATCATGGGGGGTGGGACTGAAGCTTTCTTT. The encoded protein is CASSLIMGGGTEAFF.

The chain couples TRBV7-9 to TRBJ2-1; D ambiguous. CDR3 length: 16 residues. Germline assignment: CDR1 SEHNR and CDR2 FQNEAQ (reference sequence). Trimming cost V 8 bases and J 0 bases, with 17 bases left between them. CDR3 sequence reads: CASATSLRGSYNEQFF. CDR3 in DNA: TGTGCCAGCGCCACTTCTCTTAGAGGCTCCTACAATGAGCAGTTCTTC.

A few counts support this clonotype. Germline is not matched at one junction end, which may reflect a read error. The rearrangement links TRBV7-3 to TRBJ2-1; 10 bases match TRBD1. The V gene's germline CDR1 is SGHTA and CDR2 FQGTGA. This CDR3 has 16 amino acids. CDR3 protein: CASRLTGTGVYNEQFF. In nucleotides, the CDR3 is TGTGCCAGCAGGTTAACCGGGACAGGGGTTTACAATGAGCAGTTCTTC.

V gene TRBV7-8 combines with J gene TRBJ2-7, with 8 bases identical to TRBD2. The V segment lost 5 bases and the J segment 7 bases; nucleotides outside the gene matches: 10. The CDR3 has 14 residues. CDR1 and CDR2 (germline): SGHVS, FQNEAQ. DNA for the CDR3: TGTGCCAGCAGCCCTGGAGCGGGAGTCGGGGAGCAGTACTTC. Protein: CASSPGAGVGEQYF.

The V call is TRBV13, the J call TRBJ1-2; D is ambiguous. This CDR3 spans 17 amino acids. The V and J ends lost 3 bases and 1 base respectively, with 18 bases between them. Germline V gene data show CDR1 as PRHDT and CDR2 as FYEKMQ (reference sequence). The CDR3 protein is CASSFNVLGDLNYGYTF. The CDR3 DNA reads as TGTGCCAGCAGCTTCAACGTCCTGGGAGACCTTAACTATGGCTACACCTTC.

The J gene is TRBJ2-7, the V gene TRBV29-1; 9 nucleotides agree with TRBD2. The germline V gene has CDR1 SQVTM and CDR2 ANQGSEA. Trimming removed 6 bases from V and 4 bases from J; junction bases left unmatched: 7. The CDR3 runs 13 residues. The CDR3 protein is CSVVAGEKYEQYF. CDR3 DNA sequence: TGCAGCGTAGTAGCGGGAGAAAAGTACGAGCAGTACTTC.

The sample holds a few counts of this clonotype. The genes are TRBV5-4 and TRBJ1-5, with D tentatively TRBD1 (5 bases). Germline CDR1 SGHNT, CDR2 YYREEE (reference sequence). The CDR3 is made up of 14 amino acids. V was shortened by 3 bases and J by 6 bases, with 13 bases between the two germline ends. The chain's CDR3 is CASSSQGGGQPQHF. DNA for the CDR3: TGTGCCAGCAGCTCTCAGGGTGGAGGTCAGCCCCAGCATTTT.